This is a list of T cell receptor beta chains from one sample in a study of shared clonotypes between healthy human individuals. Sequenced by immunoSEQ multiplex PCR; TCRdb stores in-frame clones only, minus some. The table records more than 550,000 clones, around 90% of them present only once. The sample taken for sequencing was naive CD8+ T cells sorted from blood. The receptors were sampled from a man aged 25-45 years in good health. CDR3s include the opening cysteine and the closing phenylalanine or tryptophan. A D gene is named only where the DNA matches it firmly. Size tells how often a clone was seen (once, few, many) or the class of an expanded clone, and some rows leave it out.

CDR3aa: CASSEYRGPNTEAFF; CDR3nt: TGCGCCAGCAGTGAGTACAGGGGGCCGAACACTGAAGCTTTCTTT; d_gene: TRBD1; v_gene: TRBV10-1; j_gene: TRBJ1-1; abundance: .
CDR3aa: CASSYPNSGANVLTF; CDR3nt: TGTGCCAGTAGTTACCCCAATTCTGGGGCCAACGTCCTGACTTTC; d_gene: .; v_gene: TRBV19; j_gene: TRBJ2-6; abundance: once
CDR3aa: CASSTAGGPNEQFF; CDR3nt: TGTGCCAGCAGCACTGCAGGGGGTCCCAATGAGCAGTTCTTC; d_gene: TRBD1; v_gene: TRBV5-4; j_gene: TRBJ2-1; abundance: .
CDR3aa: CASSSSGLPNYGYTF; CDR3nt: TGTGCCAGCAGCTCGTCGGGGCTCCCTAACTATGGCTACACCTTC; d_gene: .; v_gene: TRBV5-6; j_gene: TRBJ1-2; abundance: .
CDR3aa: CASFGGYNQPQHF; CDR3nt: TGTGCCAGCTTCGGGGGGTACAATCAGCCCCAGCATTTT; d_gene: .; v_gene: TRBV28; j_gene: TRBJ1-5; abundance: .
CDR3aa: CASSLDRLSTDTQYF; CDR3nt: TGTGCCAGCAGTTTGGACAGGCTAAGCACAGATACGCAGTATTTT; d_gene: TRBD1; v_gene: TRBV28; j_gene: TRBJ2-3; abundance: .
CDR3aa: CAWSVGGPPDTQYF; CDR3nt: TGTGCCTGGAGTGTCGGGGGACCCCCAGATACGCAGTATTTT; d_gene: .; v_gene: TRBV30; j_gene: TRBJ2-3; abundance: .
CDR3aa: CASSDPPGQGYEQYF; CDR3nt: TGTGCCAGCAGTGATCCTCCGGGACAGGGCTACGAGCAGTACTTC; d_gene: TRBD1; v_gene: TRBV2; j_gene: TRBJ2-7; abundance: .
CDR3aa: CASSLLRGYEQYF; CDR3nt: TGTGCCAGCAGTTTATTGCGAGGCTACGAGCAGTACTTC; d_gene: .; v_gene: TRBV28; j_gene: TRBJ2-7; abundance: .
CDR3aa: CASSNRDRYTGELFF; CDR3nt: TGTGCCAGCAGCAACCGGGACAGATACACCGGGGAGCTGTTTTTT; d_gene: TRBD1; v_gene: TRBV5-6; j_gene: TRBJ2-2; abundance: .
CDR3aa: CASSLADYNEQFF; CDR3nt: TGTGCCAGCAGTTTAGCTGACTACAATGAGCAGTTCTTC; d_gene: .; v_gene: TRBV28; j_gene: TRBJ2-1; abundance: .
CDR3aa: CAWSPAPYEQYF; CDR3nt: TGTGCCTGGAGCCCGGCTCCCTACGAGCAGTACTTC; d_gene: .; v_gene: TRBV30; j_gene: TRBJ2-7; abundance: .
CDR3aa: CAITAGGSGTEAFF; CDR3nt: TGTGCCATCACCGCAGGGGGGAGTGGGACTGAAGCTTTCTTT; d_gene: TRBD1; v_gene: TRBV10-3; j_gene: TRBJ1-1; abundance: .
CDR3aa: CASSIGGHSSYEQYF; CDR3nt: TGTGCCAGTAGTATAGGGGGACATAGCTCCTACGAGCAGTACTTC; d_gene: .; v_gene: TRBV19; j_gene: TRBJ2-7; abundance: .
CDR3aa: CASSEAHRVGETQYF; CDR3nt: TGTGCCAGCAGTGAAGCGCACAGGGTCGGGGAGACCCAGTACTTC; d_gene: .; v_gene: TRBV6-1; j_gene: TRBJ2-5; abundance: once
CDR3aa: CASSQDAIAASIYNEQFF; CDR3nt: TGTGCCAGCAGCCAAGACGCAATAGCCGCATCAATCTACAATGAGCAGTTCTTC; d_gene: .; v_gene: TRBV4-2; j_gene: TRBJ2-1; abundance: .
CDR3aa: CASSPRSSAGNEQFF; CDR3nt: TGTGCCAGCAGCCCCCGGTCTAGCGCAGGCAATGAGCAGTTCTTC; d_gene: .; v_gene: TRBV9; j_gene: TRBJ2-1; abundance: .
CDR3aa: CASSEVEGQDTDTQYF; CDR3nt: TGTGCCAGCAGTGAAGTGGAAGGCCAAGACACAGATACGCAGTATTTT; d_gene: .; v_gene: TRBV2; j_gene: TRBJ2-3; abundance: .
CDR3aa: CASSHLWSFSYEQYF; CDR3nt: TGCGCCAGCAGCCACCTCTGGAGCTTCTCCTACGAGCAGTACTTC; d_gene: .; v_gene: TRBV4-3; j_gene: TRBJ2-7; abundance: .
CDR3aa: CASTYGLAGGANEQFF; CDR3nt: TGTGCCAGCACTTACGGACTAGCGGGAGGGGCCAATGAGCAGTTCTTC; d_gene: TRBD2; v_gene: TRBV28; j_gene: TRBJ2-1; abundance: .
CDR3aa: CASSEEAGGVNQPQHF; CDR3nt: TGTGCCAGCAGCGAGGAAGCAGGGGGGGTAAATCAGCCCCAGCATTTT; d_gene: TRBD1; v_gene: TRBV7-8; j_gene: TRBJ1-5; abundance: .
CDR3aa: CASSEIYRVWNQPQHF; CDR3nt: TGTGCCAGCAGTGAAATATATAGGGTATGGAATCAGCCCCAGCATTTT; d_gene: .; v_gene: TRBV25-1; j_gene: TRBJ1-5; abundance: once
CDR3aa: CASSLPSGLAGGPTYNEQFF; CDR3nt: TGTGCCAGCAGTTTACCCTCGGGACTAGCGGGAGGACCTACGTACAATGAGCAGTTCTTC; d_gene: TRBD2; v_gene: TRBV27; j_gene: TRBJ2-1; abundance: .
CDR3aa: CASSPTDSSYNEQFF; CDR3nt: TGTGCCAGCTCACCGACTGATAGCTCCTACAATGAGCAGTTCTTC; d_gene: .; v_gene: TRBV18; j_gene: TRBJ2-1; abundance: .
CDR3aa: CASSLGTSGNTYEQYF; CDR3nt: TGCGCCAGCAGCCTGGGGACTAGCGGGAATACCTACGAGCAGTACTTC; d_gene: TRBD2; v_gene: TRBV4-3; j_gene: TRBJ2-7; abundance: .
CDR3aa: CASSLNGLAGDDTQYF; CDR3nt: TGTGCCAGCAGCTTGAACGGACTAGCGGGAGACGATACGCAGTATTTT; d_gene: TRBD2; v_gene: TRBV7-3; j_gene: TRBJ2-3; abundance: .
CDR3aa: CASSEGGNEQYF; CDR3nt: TGTGCCAGCAGTGAAGGAGGGAACGAGCAGTACTTC; d_gene: .; v_gene: TRBV6-1; j_gene: TRBJ2-7; abundance: .
CDR3aa: CASSLVLAGDGNEQFF; CDR3nt: TGTGCCAGCAGCTTAGTACTAGCGGGAGACGGCAATGAGCAGTTCTTC; d_gene: TRBD2; v_gene: TRBV7-8; j_gene: TRBJ2-1; abundance: .
CDR3aa: CASSLWRSNTGELFF; CDR3nt: TGTGCCAGCAGCTTATGGAGATCGAACACCGGGGAGCTGTTTTTT; d_gene: .; v_gene: TRBV7-9; j_gene: TRBJ2-2; abundance: once
CDR3aa: CASSLDGDRGYNEQFF; CDR3nt: TGTGCCAGCAGTCTAGATGGGGACAGGGGGTACAATGAGCAGTTCTTC; d_gene: TRBD1; v_gene: TRBV28; j_gene: TRBJ2-1; abundance: .
CDR3aa: CASSSVARETNEQFF; CDR3nt: TGCGCCAGCAGCTCCGTTGCGCGGGAGACGAATGAGCAGTTCTTC; d_gene: TRBD2; v_gene: TRBV5-1; j_gene: TRBJ2-1; abundance: .
CDR3aa: CASSFLGTGELFF; CDR3nt: TGTGCCAGCAGCTTCCTAGGCACCGGGGAGCTGTTTTTT; d_gene: .; v_gene: TRBV7-3; j_gene: TRBJ2-2; abundance: .
CDR3aa: CASSPNRGTGETQYF; CDR3nt: TGTGCCAGCAGCCCTAACCGCGGGACAGGGGAGACCCAGTACTTC; d_gene: TRBD1; v_gene: TRBV13; j_gene: TRBJ2-5; abundance: .
CDR3aa: CASSFFSSYEQYF; CDR3nt: TGTGCCAGCAGCTTTTTTTCTTCCTACGAGCAGTACTTC; d_gene: .; v_gene: TRBV7-2; j_gene: TRBJ2-7; abundance: .
CDR3aa: CASSFPGLAYEQYF; CDR3nt: TGTGCCAGCAGTTTTCCGGGACTAGCGTACGAGCAGTACTTC; d_gene: TRBD2; v_gene: TRBV27; j_gene: TRBJ2-7; abundance: once
CDR3aa: CASGPGHRTDTQYF; CDR3nt: TGTGCCAGCGGGCCGGGCCACAGGACAGATACGCAGTATTTT; d_gene: .; v_gene: TRBV2; j_gene: TRBJ2-3; abundance: once
CDR3aa: CAISLAGEVNEQFF; CDR3nt: TGTGCCATCAGTCTAGCGGGAGAGGTCAATGAGCAGTTCTTC; d_gene: TRBD2; v_gene: TRBV10-3; j_gene: TRBJ2-1; abundance: .
CDR3aa: CASSLGVAGGFKFADTQYF; CDR3nt: TGTGCCAGCAGCTTAGGGGTAGCGGGAGGGTTTAAGTTTGCAGATACGCAGTATTTT; d_gene: TRBD2; v_gene: TRBV11-2; j_gene: TRBJ2-3; abundance: .
CDR3aa: CASSIRFSGVTEAFF; CDR3nt: TGTGCCAGTAGTATAAGGTTTTCTGGGGTCACTGAAGCTTTCTTT; d_gene: .; v_gene: TRBV19; j_gene: TRBJ1-1; abundance: .
CDR3aa: CASSSTVDSNYGYTF; CDR3nt: TGTGCCAGCAGTTCGACGGTCGACAGCAACTATGGCTACACCTTC; d_gene: .; v_gene: TRBV6-5; j_gene: TRBJ1-2; abundance: .
CDR3aa: CAISEGLAGDTGELFF; CDR3nt: TGTGCCATCAGTGAGGGACTAGCGGGCGACACCGGGGAGCTGTTTTTT; d_gene: TRBD2; v_gene: TRBV10-3; j_gene: TRBJ2-2; abundance: .
CDR3aa: CATSRSWGSSYNEQFF; CDR3nt: TGTGCCACCAGCAGGTCTTGGGGGTCGTCCTACAATGAGCAGTTCTTC; d_gene: .; v_gene: TRBV15; j_gene: TRBJ2-1; abundance: .
CDR3aa: CASSRLAGGYNEQFF; CDR3nt: TGTGCCAGCAGTCGACTAGCGGGGGGCTACAATGAGCAGTTCTTC; d_gene: TRBD2; v_gene: TRBV28; j_gene: TRBJ2-1; abundance: .
CDR3aa: CASSIDLEAFF; CDR3nt: TGTGCCAGCAGCATCGACCTCGAAGCTTTCTTT; d_gene: .; v_gene: TRBV5-6; j_gene: TRBJ1-1; abundance: .
CDR3aa: CASSLWLGETQYF; CDR3nt: TGCGCCAGCAGCTTGTGGTTAGGAGAGACCCAGTACTTC; d_gene: .; v_gene: TRBV5-1; j_gene: TRBJ2-5; abundance: .
CDR3aa: CASSSPGRGSGNTIYF; CDR3nt: TGTGCCAGCAGCTCCCCCGGACGGGGCTCTGGAAACACCATATATTTT; d_gene: .; v_gene: TRBV13; j_gene: TRBJ1-3; abundance: .
CDR3aa: CASSVYADLSTDTQYF; CDR3nt: TGTGCCAGCAGCGTATATGCGGATTTAAGCACAGATACGCAGTATTTT; d_gene: .; v_gene: TRBV9; j_gene: TRBJ2-3; abundance: .
CDR3aa: CATRDRDTPGANVLTF; CDR3nt: TGTGCCACCAGGGACAGGGATACGCCTGGGGCCAACGTCCTGACTTTC; d_gene: TRBD1; v_gene: TRBV15; j_gene: TRBJ2-6; abundance: .
CDR3aa: CASSPTGRYMIGYTF; CDR3nt: TGTGCCAGCAGCCCGACAGGGCGTTACATGATTGGCTACACCTTC; d_gene: TRBD1; v_gene: TRBV7-9; j_gene: TRBJ1-2; abundance: .
CDR3aa: CSVPGLARYNEQFF; CDR3nt: TGCAGCGTCCCGGGACTAGCGCGCTACAATGAGCAGTTCTTC; d_gene: TRBD2; v_gene: TRBV29-1; j_gene: TRBJ2-1; abundance: .
CDR3aa: CASSYSSQHTYEQYF; CDR3nt: TGTGCCAGCAGTTACTCGAGTCAGCACACCTACGAGCAGTACTTC; d_gene: .; v_gene: TRBV6-5; j_gene: TRBJ2-7; abundance: .
CDR3aa: CASSRLPGKETQYF; CDR3nt: TGTGCCAGCAGTCGACTCCCAGGGAAAGAGACCCAGTACTTC; d_gene: .; v_gene: TRBV28; j_gene: TRBJ2-5; abundance: .
CDR3aa: CASSPTKNEQFF; CDR3nt: TGTGCCAGCAGCCCAACTAAAAATGAGCAGTTCTTC; d_gene: .; v_gene: TRBV7-9; j_gene: TRBJ2-1; abundance: .
CDR3aa: CTSSRANVLTF; CDR3nt: TGCACCAGCAGTCGGGCCAACGTCCTGACTTTC; d_gene: .; v_gene: TRBV1; j_gene: TRBJ2-6; abundance: .
CDR3aa: CASSFYTEAFF; CDR3nt: TGTGCCAGCAGTTTTTACACTGAAGCTTTCTTT; d_gene: .; v_gene: TRBV28; j_gene: TRBJ1-1; abundance: many
CDR3aa: CASSPTDRGYNEQFF; CDR3nt: TGTGCCAGCAGTCCAACGGACAGGGGCTACAATGAGCAGTTCTTC; d_gene: TRBD1; v_gene: TRBV27; j_gene: TRBJ2-1; abundance: .
CDR3aa: CASSQERAYEQYF; CDR3nt: TGTGCCAGCAGCCAAGAAAGGGCCTACGAGCAGTACTTC; d_gene: .; v_gene: TRBV14; j_gene: TRBJ2-7; abundance: .